This TCR beta chain is drawn from a study of beta chain features in type 1 diabetes. Whole-study findings and limits: Patients with Type 1 diabetes showed moderately but significantly shorter TCRB CDR3s in all four CD4+ subsets. Comparison showed that naive, central memory and Treg TCRB repertoires appeared more similar among patients than among healthy donors.

One heparinised blood draw averaging roughly 100 mL was given by each donor. Turning to this clone: Its antigen is unknown. Likely a read error: the CDR3 ends without its conserved phenylalanine or tryptophan. It is unclear where the CDR3 begins or ends on the DNA, so no DNA is shown, and the CDR3 is as TCRdb lists it.

The whole isolated RNA underwent reverse transcription, so sequencing captured expressed TCRB transcripts. The average read count of naive, central memory and regulatory T cell samples was around 3.6 million. Repertoires were generated with immunoSEQ multiplex PCR, while TCRdb's copy carries only in-frame clones and drops some. This table has about 660,000 clones, more than 12% appearing once. The TCR comes from a young man with type 1 diabetes. What was sequenced was naive CD4+ T cells from blood.

The CDR3 is CASSVGRDL. The V and J genes are TRBV9 and TRBJ2-7; TRBD2 is the table's D call and was not checked against the DNA. CDR1 is SGDLS and CDR2 is YYNGEE in the germline V gene. With termini counted, the CDR3 has 9 amino acids.